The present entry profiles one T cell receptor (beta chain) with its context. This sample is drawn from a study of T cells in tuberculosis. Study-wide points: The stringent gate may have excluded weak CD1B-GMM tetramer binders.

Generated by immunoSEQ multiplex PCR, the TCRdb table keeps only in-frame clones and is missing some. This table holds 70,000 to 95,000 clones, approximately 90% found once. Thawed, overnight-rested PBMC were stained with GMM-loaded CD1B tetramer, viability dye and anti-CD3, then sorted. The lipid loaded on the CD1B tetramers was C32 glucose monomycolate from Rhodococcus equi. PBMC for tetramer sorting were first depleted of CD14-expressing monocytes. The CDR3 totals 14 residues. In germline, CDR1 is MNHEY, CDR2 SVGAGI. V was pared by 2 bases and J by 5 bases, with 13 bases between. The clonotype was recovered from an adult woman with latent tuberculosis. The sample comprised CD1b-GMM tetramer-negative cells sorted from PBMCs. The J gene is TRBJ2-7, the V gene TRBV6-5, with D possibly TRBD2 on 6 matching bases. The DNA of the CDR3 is TGTGCCAGCAGTTACCTCGGGGGTCGCCACGAGCAGTACTTC. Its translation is CASSYLGGRHEQYF.